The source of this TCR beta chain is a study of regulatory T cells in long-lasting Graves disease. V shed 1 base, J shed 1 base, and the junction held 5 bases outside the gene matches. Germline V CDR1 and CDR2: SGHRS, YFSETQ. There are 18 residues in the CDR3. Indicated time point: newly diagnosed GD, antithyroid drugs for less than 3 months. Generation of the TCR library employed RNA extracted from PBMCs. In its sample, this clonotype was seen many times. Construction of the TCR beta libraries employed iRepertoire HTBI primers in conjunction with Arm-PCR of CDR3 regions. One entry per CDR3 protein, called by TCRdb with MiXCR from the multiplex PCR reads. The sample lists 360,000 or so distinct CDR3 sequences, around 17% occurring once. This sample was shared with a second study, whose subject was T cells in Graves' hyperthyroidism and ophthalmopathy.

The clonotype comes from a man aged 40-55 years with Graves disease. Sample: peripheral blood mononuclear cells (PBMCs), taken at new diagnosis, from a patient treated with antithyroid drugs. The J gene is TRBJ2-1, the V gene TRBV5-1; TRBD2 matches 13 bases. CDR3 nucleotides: TGCGCCAGCAGCTTGACTAGCGGGGGGGCCGGTTCCTACAATGAGCAGTTCTTC. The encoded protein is CASSLTSGGAGSYNEQFF.